This TCR beta chain came from a study of spatial heterogeneity in lung cancer. The time point is: sample taken at primary tumor resection. The CDR3 contains 16 residues. Germline CDR1 is SGHTA and CDR2 is FQGNSA. The V end was cut by 5 bases, the J end by 2 bases, with 19 bases between. MiXCR, run by TCRdb on the 5' RACE reads, gives a single entry per CDR3 protein. The repertoire consists of roughly 1,600 distinct CDR3 sequences, with roughly 5.3% occurring once and the leading ten covering 22%. This clonotype is termed medium-sized. This receptor was identified in a female donor with early-stage non-small cell lung cancer. The material sequenced was normal lung tissue next to the tumor, taken at surgery. The V and J genes are TRBV7-2 and TRBJ2-7; perhaps TRBD2 as D (7 bases). This chain's CDR3 is CASSQREGDWAYEQYF. CDR3 DNA sequence: TGTGCCAGCAGCCAAAGGGAGGGGGACTGGGCCTACGAGCAGTACTTC.